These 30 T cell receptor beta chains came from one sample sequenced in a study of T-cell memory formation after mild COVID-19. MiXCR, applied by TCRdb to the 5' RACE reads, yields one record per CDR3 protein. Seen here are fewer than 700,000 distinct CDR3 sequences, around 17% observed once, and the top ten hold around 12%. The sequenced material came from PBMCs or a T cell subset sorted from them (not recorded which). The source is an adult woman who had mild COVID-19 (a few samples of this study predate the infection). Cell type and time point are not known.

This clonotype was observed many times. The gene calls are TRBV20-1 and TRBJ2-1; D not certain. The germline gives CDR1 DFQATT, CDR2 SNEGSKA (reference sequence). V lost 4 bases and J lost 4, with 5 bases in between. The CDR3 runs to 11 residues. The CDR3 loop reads CSATMYNEQFF. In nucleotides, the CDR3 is TGCAGTGCTACGATGTACAATGAGCAGTTCTTC.

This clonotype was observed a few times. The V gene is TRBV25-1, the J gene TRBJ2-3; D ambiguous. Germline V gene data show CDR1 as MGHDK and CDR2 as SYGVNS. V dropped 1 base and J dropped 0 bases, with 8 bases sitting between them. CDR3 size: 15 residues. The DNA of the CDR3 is TGTGCCAGCAGTGAATGGGGTACTAGCACAGATACGCAGTATTTT. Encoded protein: CASSEWGTSTDTQYF. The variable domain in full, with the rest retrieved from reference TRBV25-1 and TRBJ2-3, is EADIYQTPRYLVIGTGKKITLECSQTMGHDKMYWYQQDPGMELHLIHYSYGVNSTEKGDLSSESTVSRIRTEHFPLTLESARPSHTSQYLCASSEWGTSTDTQYFGPGTRLTVL.

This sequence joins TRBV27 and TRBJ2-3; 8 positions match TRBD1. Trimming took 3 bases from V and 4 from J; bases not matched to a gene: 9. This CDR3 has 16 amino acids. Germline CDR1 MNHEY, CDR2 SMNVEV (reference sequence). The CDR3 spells CASSFPPGGIPDTQYF. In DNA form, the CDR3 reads TGTGCCAGCAGTTTTCCTCCAGGGGGCATCCCAGATACGCAGTATTTT.

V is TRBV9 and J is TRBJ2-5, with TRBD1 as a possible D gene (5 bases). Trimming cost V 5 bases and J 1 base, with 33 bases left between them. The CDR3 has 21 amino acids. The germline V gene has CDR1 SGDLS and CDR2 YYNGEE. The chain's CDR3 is CASRGKATRQLRPAAQETQYF. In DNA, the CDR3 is TGTGCCAGCAGGGGAAAAGCGACACGACAGCTTCGACCGGCCGCCCAAGAGACCCAGTACTTC.

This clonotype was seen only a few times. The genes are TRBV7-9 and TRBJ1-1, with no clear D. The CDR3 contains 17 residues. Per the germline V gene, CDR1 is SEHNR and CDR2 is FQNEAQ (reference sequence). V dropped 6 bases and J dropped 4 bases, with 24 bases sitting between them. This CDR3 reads CASSPWQIGGRSTEAFF. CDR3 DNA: TGTGCCAGCAGTCCCTGGCAGATAGGAGGCAGGAGCACTGAAGCTTTCTTT.

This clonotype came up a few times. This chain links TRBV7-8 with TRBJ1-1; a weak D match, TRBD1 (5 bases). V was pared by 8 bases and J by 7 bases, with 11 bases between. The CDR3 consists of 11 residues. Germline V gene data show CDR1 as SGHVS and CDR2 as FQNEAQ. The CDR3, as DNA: TGTGCCAGCGCGAGGCAGGGTGAAGCTTTCTTT. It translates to CASARQGEAFF.

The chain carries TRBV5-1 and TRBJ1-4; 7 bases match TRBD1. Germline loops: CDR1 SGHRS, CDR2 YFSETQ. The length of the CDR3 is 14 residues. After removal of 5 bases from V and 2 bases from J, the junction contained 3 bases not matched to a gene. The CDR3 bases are TGCGCCAGCAGGACGACAGGGACTAATGAAAAACTGTTTTTT. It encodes CASRTTGTNEKLFF. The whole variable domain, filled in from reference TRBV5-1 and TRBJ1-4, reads KAGVTQTPRYLIKTRGQQVTLSCSPISGHRSVSWYQQTPGQGLQFLFEYFSETQRNKGNFPGRFSGRQFSNSRSEMNVSTLELGDSALYLCASRTTGTNEKLFFGSGTQLSVL.

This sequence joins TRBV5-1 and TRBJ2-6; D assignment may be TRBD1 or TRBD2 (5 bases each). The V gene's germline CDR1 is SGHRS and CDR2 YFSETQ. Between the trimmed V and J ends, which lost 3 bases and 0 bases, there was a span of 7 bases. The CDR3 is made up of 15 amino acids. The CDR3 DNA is TGCGCCAGCAGCTGGGACCCCTCTGGGGCCAACGTCCTGACTTTC. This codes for CASSWDPSGANVLTF.

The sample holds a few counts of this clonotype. CDR3 region: CASSLKGRQTDTQYF. The CDR3 nucleotides are TGTGCCAGCAGCTTGAAGGGACGGCAGACAGATACGCAGTATTTT. The chain has TRBV7-9 and TRBJ2-3; D may match TRBD1 or TRBD2 (5 bases each). The CDR3 runs to 15 residues. V was pared by 3 bases and J by 3 bases, with 13 bases between. Germline V CDR1 and CDR2: SEHNR, FQNEAQ (reference sequence).

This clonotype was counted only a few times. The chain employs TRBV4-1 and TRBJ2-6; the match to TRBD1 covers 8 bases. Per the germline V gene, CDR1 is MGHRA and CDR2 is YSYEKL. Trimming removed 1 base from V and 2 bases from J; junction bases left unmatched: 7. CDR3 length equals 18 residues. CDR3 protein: CASSQGSFRGPGANVLTF. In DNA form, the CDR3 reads TGCGCCAGCAGCCAAGGGTCTTTCAGGGGGCCTGGGGCCAACGTCCTGACTTTC.

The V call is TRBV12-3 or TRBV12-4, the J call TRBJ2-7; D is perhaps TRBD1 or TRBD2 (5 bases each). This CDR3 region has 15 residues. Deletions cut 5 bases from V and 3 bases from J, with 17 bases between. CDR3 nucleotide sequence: TGTGCCAGCAGTCTCACCGGGACGGTGAGCTACGAGCAGTACTTC. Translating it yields CASSLTGTVSYEQYF.

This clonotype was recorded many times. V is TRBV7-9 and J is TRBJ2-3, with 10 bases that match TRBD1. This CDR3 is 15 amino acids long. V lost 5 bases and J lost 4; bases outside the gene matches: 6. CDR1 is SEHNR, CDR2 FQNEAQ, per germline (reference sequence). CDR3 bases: TGTGCCAGCAGCACCGGGACAGGGGACGCAGATACGCAGTATTTT. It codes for CASSTGTGDADTQYF. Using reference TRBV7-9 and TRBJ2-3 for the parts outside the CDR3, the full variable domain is DTGVSQNPRHKITKRGQNVTFRCDPISEHNRLYWYRQTLGQGPEFLTYFQNEAQLEKSRLLSDRFSAERPKGSFSTLEIQRTEQGDSAMYLCASSTGTGDADTQYFGPGTRLTVL.

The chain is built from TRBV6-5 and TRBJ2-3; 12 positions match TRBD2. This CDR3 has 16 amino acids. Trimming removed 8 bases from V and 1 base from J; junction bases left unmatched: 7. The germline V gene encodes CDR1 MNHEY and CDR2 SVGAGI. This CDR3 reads CASGLAGTSGTDTQYF. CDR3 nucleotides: TGTGCCAGCGGACTAGCGGGGACTTCCGGCACAGATACGCAGTATTTT.

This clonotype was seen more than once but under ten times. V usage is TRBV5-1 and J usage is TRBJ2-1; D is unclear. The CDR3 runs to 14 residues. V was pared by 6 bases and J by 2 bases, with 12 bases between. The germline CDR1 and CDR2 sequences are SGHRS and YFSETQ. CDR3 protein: CASKWQLTYNEQFF. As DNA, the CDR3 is TGCGCCAGCAAGTGGCAGCTAACCTACAATGAGCAGTTCTTC. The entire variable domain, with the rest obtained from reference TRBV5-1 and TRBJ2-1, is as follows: KAGVTQTPRYLIKTRGQQVTLSCSPISGHRSVSWYQQTPGQGLQFLFEYFSETQRNKGNFPGRFSGRQFSNSRSEMNVSTLELGDSALYLCASKWQLTYNEQFFGPGTRLTVL.

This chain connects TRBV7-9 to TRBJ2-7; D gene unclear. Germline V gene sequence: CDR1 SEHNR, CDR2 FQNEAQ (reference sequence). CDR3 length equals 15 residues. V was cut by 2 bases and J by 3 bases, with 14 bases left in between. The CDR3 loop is CASSLPSIVGYEQYF. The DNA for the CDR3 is TGTGCCAGCAGCTTACCCTCTATTGTCGGCTACGAGCAGTACTTC.

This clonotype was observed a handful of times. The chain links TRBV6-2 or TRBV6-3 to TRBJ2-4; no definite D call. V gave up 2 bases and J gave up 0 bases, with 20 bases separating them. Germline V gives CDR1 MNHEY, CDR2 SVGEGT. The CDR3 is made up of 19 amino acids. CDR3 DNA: TGTGCCAGCAGTTACCCAGCGTCGGGCCGGAACAGAGCCAAAAACATTCAGTACTTC. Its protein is CASSYPASGRNRAKNIQYF.

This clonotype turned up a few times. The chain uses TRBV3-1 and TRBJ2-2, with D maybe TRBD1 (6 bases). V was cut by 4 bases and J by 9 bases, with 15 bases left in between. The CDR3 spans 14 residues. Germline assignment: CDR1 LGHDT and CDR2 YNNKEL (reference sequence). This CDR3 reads CASSRPTGYRELFF. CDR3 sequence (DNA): TGTGCCAGCAGCCGGCCTACAGGGTACAGGGAGCTGTTTTTT.

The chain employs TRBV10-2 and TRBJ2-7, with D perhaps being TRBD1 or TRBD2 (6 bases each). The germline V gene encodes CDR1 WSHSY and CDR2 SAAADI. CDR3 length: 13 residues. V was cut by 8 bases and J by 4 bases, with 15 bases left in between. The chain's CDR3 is CASLSGAVYEQYF. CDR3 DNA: TGCGCCAGCCTTTCGGGGGCGGTTTACGAGCAGTACTTC.

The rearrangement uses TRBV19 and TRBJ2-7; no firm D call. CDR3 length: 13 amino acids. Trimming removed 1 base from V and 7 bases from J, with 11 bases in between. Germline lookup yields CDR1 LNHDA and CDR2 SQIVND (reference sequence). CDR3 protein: CASSIGLGGEQYF. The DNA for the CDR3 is TGTGCCAGTAGTATAGGCCTCGGTGGGGAGCAGTACTTC.

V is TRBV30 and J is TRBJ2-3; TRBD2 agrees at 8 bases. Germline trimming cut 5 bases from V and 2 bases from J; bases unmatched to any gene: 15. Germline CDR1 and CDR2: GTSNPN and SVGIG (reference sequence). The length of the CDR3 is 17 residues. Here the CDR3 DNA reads TGTGCCTGGCTGGACTTTAGCGGGGTTGCACCCACAGATACGCAGTATTTT. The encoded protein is CAWLDFSGVAPTDTQYF.

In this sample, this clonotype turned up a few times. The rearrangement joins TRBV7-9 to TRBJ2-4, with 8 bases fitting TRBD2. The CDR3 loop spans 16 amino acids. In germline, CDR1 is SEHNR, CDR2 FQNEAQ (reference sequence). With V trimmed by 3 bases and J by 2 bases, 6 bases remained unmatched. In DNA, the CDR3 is TGTGCCAGCAGCTTCGCGGGGGGTTCAACCAAAAACATTCAGTACTTC. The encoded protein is CASSFAGGSTKNIQYF.

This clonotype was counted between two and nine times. The CDR3 sequence: CAISESGGSQPQHF. CDR3 sequence (DNA): TGTGCCATCAGTGAGTCGGGAGGGAGCCAGCCCCAGCATTTT. The chain has TRBV10-3 and TRBJ1-5; D uncertain. Per germline, CDR1 ENHRY and CDR2 SYGVKD. Deletions cut 0 bases from V and 7 bases from J, with 10 bases between. This CDR3 comprises 14 residues.

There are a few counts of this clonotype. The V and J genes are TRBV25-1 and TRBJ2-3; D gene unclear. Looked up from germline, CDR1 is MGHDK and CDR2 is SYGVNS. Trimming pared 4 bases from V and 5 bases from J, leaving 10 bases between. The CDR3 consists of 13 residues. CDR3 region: CASSAPQQDTQYF. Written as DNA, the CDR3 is TGTGCCAGCAGTGCGCCCCAGCAAGATACGCAGTATTTT.

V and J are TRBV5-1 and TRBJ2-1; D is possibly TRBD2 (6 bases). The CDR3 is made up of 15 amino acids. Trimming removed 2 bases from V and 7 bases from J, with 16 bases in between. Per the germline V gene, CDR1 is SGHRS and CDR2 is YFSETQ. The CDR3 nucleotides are TGCGCCAGCAGCTTTAGCGGCTCGGGCGCGAATGAGCAGTTCTTC. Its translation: CASSFSGSGANEQFF.

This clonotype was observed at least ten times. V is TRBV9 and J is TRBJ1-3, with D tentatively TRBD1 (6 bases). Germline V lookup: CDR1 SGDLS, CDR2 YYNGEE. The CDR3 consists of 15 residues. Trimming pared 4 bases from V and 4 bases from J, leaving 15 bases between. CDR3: CASSPGGQGGNTIYF. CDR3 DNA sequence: TGTGCCAGCAGCCCGGGGGGCCAGGGAGGAAACACCATATATTTT.

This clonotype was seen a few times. CDR3 residues: CASSPPDRANEQYF. DNA of the CDR3: TGTGCCAGCTCACCACCGGACAGGGCCAACGAGCAGTACTTC. The chain links TRBV18 to TRBJ2-7, with TRBD1 matching 8 bases. Germline V gives CDR1 KGHSH, CDR2 LQKENI. Germline trimming cut 0 bases from V and 5 bases from J; bases unmatched to any gene: 3. The CDR3 covers 14 residues.

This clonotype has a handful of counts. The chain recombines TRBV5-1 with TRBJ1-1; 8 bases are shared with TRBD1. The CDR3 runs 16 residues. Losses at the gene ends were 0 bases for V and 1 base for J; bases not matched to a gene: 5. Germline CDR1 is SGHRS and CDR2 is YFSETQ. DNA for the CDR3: TGCGCCAGCAGCTTGGGGACAGGGTACTCGAACACTGAAGCTTTCTTT. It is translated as CASSLGTGYSNTEAFF.

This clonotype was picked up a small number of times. The chain's CDR3 is CAWSVLAGGLGETQYF. The DNA of the CDR3 is TGTGCCTGGAGTGTACTAGCCGGGGGATTGGGTGAGACCCAGTACTTC. This rearrangement joins TRBV30 to TRBJ2-5; a weak D match, TRBD2 (6 bases). This CDR3 has 16 residues. Germline V gene lookup returns CDR1 GTSNPN and CDR2 SVGIG (reference sequence). Trimming pared 0 bases from V and 5 bases from J, leaving 19 bases between.

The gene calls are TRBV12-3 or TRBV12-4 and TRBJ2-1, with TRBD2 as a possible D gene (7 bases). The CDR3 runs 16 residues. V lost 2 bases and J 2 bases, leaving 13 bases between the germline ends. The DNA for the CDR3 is TGTGCCAGCAGTTTATTGGGGGGGCGCCCCTACAATGAGCAGTTCTTC. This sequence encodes CASSLLGGRPYNEQFF.

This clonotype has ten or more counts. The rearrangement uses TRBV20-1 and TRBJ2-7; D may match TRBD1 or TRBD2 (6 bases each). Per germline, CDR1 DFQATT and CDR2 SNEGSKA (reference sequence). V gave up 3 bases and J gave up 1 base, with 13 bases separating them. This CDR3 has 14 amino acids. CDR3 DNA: TGCAGTGCTAGCGGGGGCGTATGGTCCTACGAGCAGTACTTC. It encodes CSASGGVWSYEQYF.